Presented here are 9 T cell receptor beta chains from one specimen sequenced in a study of T-cell reconstitution after alpha-beta-depleted transplantation in children. During its preparation, the TCRbeta library received unique molecular identifiers. TCRdb recomputed calls from the PCR reads with MiXCR, one row per CDR3 protein. The table has around 500,000 distinct CDR3 sequences, roughly 24% seen once. The specimen comprised PBMCs, mostly from graft donor cells, sampled 360 days after TCRalphabeta/CD19-depleted stem cell transplant. These TCRs come from a boy under two years old who had a stem cell transplant for acute myeloid leukemia, so the T cells may come from the graft donor.

This clonotype was observed a few times. This chain links TRBV29-1 with TRBJ2-7, with D perhaps matching TRBD2 (6 bases). The germline V and J ends were trimmed by 5 bases and 1 base, with 15 bases remaining between them. CDR3 length: 14 amino acids. CDR1 SQVTM and CDR2 ANQGSEA come from the germline V gene. CDR3 nucleotide sequence: TGCAGCGTTTTTTCCGGGACTGCGTCCTACGAGCAGTACTTC. Protein product: CSVFSGTASYEQYF.

This clonotype was counted many times. The CDR3 nucleotides read TGTGCCAGCAGCTTCCCTCCCGACAGGGACCATGAGCAGTTCTTC. It is translated as CASSFPPDRDHEQFF. The chain carries TRBV25-1 and TRBJ2-1, with TRBD1 matching over 7 bases. The V and J ends lost 6 bases and 8 bases, in that order; junction bases with no gene match: 13. The length of the CDR3 is 15 residues. Germline V CDR1 and CDR2: MGHDK, SYGVNS.

This clonotype was detected many times. This chain connects TRBV6-5 to TRBJ1-6; D is unresolved. This CDR3 is 14 amino acids long. The V end lost 6 bases, the J end lost 3 bases, and 9 bases lay between the germline ends. The germline V gene encodes CDR1 MNHEY and CDR2 SVGAGI. The CDR3 here is CASRMGIYNSPLHF. The DNA of the CDR3 is TGTGCCAGCAGAATGGGGATCTATAATTCACCCCTCCACTTT.

This clonotype occurred a few times. V and J are TRBV20-1 and TRBJ2-3; D not resolved. Germline V gives CDR1 DFQATT, CDR2 SNEGSKA (reference sequence). The CDR3 extends over 13 amino acids. The V and J ends lost 1 base and 4 bases respectively, with 9 bases between them. The CDR3 protein is CSARGYSSDTQYF. Written as DNA, the CDR3 is TGCAGTGCTAGAGGGTACTCTTCAGATACGCAGTATTTT.

The table lists this clonotype with a few counts. The chain has TRBV5-1 and TRBJ2-5, with D maybe TRBD2 (7 bases). Trimming shortened V by 4 bases and J by 5 bases, and 24 bases separated the two germline ends. The CDR3 is made up of 17 amino acids. The germline CDR1 and CDR2 sequences are SGHRS and YFSETQ. The CDR3 nucleotides read TGCGCCAGCAGCGCCGCTTATGATGGGGGGGCCGCGGAGACCCAGTACTTC. The encoded protein is CASSAAYDGGAAETQYF. The full variable domain, in which reference TRBV5-1 and TRBJ2-5 provide the parts outside the CDR3, is KAGVTQTPRYLIKTRGQQVTLSCSPISGHRSVSWYQQTPGQGLQFLFEYFSETQRNKGNFPGRFSGRQFSNSRSEMNVSTLELGDSALYLCASSAAYDGGAAETQYFGPGTRLLVL.

The J gene is TRBJ2-1, the V gene TRBV5-1, with TRBD2 identical over 8 bases. Germline V CDR1 and CDR2: SGHRS, YFSETQ. This CDR3 comprises 15 residues. Trimming removed 5 bases from V and 2 bases from J; junction bases left unmatched: 6. The CDR3 sequence is CASRSTSGPYNEQFF. The CDR3 bases are TGCGCCAGCAGGTCCACTAGCGGACCCTACAATGAGCAGTTCTTC.

This clonotype has just one count. The chain carries TRBV7-8 and TRBJ2-4, with 7 bases lining up with TRBD1. The CDR3 is made up of 12 amino acids. V lost 7 bases and J lost 4; bases outside the gene matches: 1. Germline lookup yields CDR1 SGHVS and CDR2 FQNEAQ. The CDR3 region has the DNA TGTGCCAGCAAGGGACAGAAAAACATTCAGTACTTC. The encoded protein is CASKGQKNIQYF. The full variable domain, rest sourced from reference TRBV7-8 and TRBJ2-4, is GAGVSQSPRYKVAKRGQDVALRCDPISGHVSLFWYQQALGQGPEFLTYFQNEAQLDKSGLPSDRFFAERPEGSVSTLKIQRTQQEDSAVYLCASKGQKNIQYFGAGTRLSVL.

This clonotype has a count of ten or more. J is TRBJ2-7 and V is TRBV27; TRBD2 agrees at 13 bases. The V and J ends lost 5 bases and 4 bases, in that order; junction bases with no gene match: 2. Germline V CDR1 and CDR2: MNHEY, SMNVEV (reference sequence). This CDR3 is built from 14 residues. The CDR3 sequence: CASSTSGGAYEQYV. In DNA, the CDR3 is TGTGCCAGCAGTACTAGCGGGGGGGCTTACGAGCAGTACGTC.

The rearrangement joins TRBV6-1 to TRBJ1-1, with D maybe TRBD1 (5 bases). Deletions cut 6 bases from V and 1 base from J, with 18 bases between. This CDR3 is built from 16 residues. Per germline, CDR1 MNHNS and CDR2 SASEGT. CDR3 sequence: CASSAGPYWRNTEAFF. DNA of the CDR3: TGTGCCAGCAGCGCGGGACCTTACTGGAGGAACACTGAAGCTTTCTTT.